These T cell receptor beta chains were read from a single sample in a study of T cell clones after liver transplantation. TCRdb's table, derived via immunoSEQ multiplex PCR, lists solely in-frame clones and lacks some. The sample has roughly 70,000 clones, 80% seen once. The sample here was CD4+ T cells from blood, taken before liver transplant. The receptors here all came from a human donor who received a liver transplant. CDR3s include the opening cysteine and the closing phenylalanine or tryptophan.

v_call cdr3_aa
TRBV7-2 CASTLTLADYQYF
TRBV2 CASSNGYGYTF
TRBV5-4 CASSLGQGIVETQYF
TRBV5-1 CASSSLTSGSLYEQFF
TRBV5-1 CASSLHRAANLKNIQYF
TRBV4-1 CASSQLPRVILTSGRYEQYF
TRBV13 CASSYLAIGNTIYF
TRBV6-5 CASGTGTFYGYTF
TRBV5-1 CASSLDAGQGHQPQHF
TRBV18 CASSPPIVNRDFSYEQYF
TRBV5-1 CASSLSGQHMNTEAFF
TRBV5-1 CASSFFSGGSGTGELFF
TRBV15 CATSRSGAPYNEQFF
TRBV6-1 CASSDRGAYEQYF
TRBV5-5 CASSFTGTSGNNEQFF
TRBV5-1 CASSLESGNNYGYTF
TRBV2 CASTSGTSYPGELFF
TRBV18 CASSPRTGGATGANVLTF
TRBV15 CATSYRYQETQYF
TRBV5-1 CASSQGGTGLESYTF
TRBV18 CASSPQGGNTEAFF
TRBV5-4 CASRLAGATDTQYF
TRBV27 CASSFRQGGYTGELFF
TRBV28 CASSLQGSTEAFF
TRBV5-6 CASSLGTTIMNTEAFF
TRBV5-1 CASSLVRGLDSYNEQFF
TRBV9 CASSVAAGRTNTGELFF
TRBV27 CASSFIIGGGLGTDTQYF